This TCR beta chain appears in the sequencing data of a study of spatial heterogeneity in lung cancer. TCRdb passed the 5' RACE reads through MiXCR, listing each CDR3 protein once. The sample lists 9,500 to 12,000 distinct CDR3 sequences; less than 7.5% were seen once. V dropped 2 bases and J dropped 3; count of bases not matched to a gene: 6. The germline V gene encodes CDR1 DFQATT and CDR2 SNEGSKA (reference sequence). The CDR3 contains 15 residues. The time point here: sample taken at primary tumor resection. The sequencing used PBMCs, collected at surgery. The chain links TRBV20-1 to TRBJ2-7; 11 nucleotides match TRBD2. This sequence was found in a male donor with early-stage non-small cell lung cancer. The CDR3 protein is CSARLAGGSRYEQYF. CDR3 in DNA: TGCAGTGCTAGACTAGCGGGGGGCTCTCGCTACGAGCAGTACTTC.